The subject of this entry is one TCR beta chain. Antigen unknown. The sample originates from a study of Ad26.COV2.S vaccination and SARS-CoV-2 variants. Study background: A COV1001 Ad26.COV2.S trial-arm participant provided the sample. Donor got 5x10^10 or 1x10^11 viral particles of Ad26.COV2.S. Study conclusions and caveats: Whether participants received vaccine or placebo, their non-spike TCR breadth was similar.

The CDR3 sequence is 15 residues long. Germline CDR1 and CDR2: SGHNT and YENEEA. Trimming removed 2 bases from V and 8 bases from J, with 16 bases in between. The table came from immunoSEQ multiplex PCR; TCRdb's copy has only in-frame clones and leaves some out. The sample comprises 430,000 or so clones, about 88% of which are singletons, and approximately 2.5% rests with the top ten. The sample's treatment: about 20 received Ad26.COV2.S at low or high dose, single or two shots; 5 received placebo; per-sample allocation not given. The study sampled participants on day 63 after the first vaccine or placebo injection.

The chain links TRBV11-3 to TRBJ2-1; tentative D call: TRBD2 (5 bases). This clonotype was sampled from a person between 18 and 65 years old who received the Ad26.COV2.S COVID-19 vaccine or a placebo. The starting material was peripheral blood, obtained in a trial of Ad26.COV2.S vaccine versus placebo. This CDR3 reads CASSLRGPGSYEQFF. CDR3 coding DNA: TGTGCCAGCAGCTTACGCGGGCCGGGGTCGTATGAGCAGTTCTTC.